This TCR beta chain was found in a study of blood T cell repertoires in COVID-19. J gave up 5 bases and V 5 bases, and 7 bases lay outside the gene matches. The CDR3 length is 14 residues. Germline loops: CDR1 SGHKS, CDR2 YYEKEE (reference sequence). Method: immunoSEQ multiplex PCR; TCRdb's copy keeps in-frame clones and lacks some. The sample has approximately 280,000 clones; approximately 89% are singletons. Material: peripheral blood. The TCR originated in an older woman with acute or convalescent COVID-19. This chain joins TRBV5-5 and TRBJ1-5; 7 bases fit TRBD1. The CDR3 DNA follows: TGTGCCAGCAGTAATAAGACAGGGTATCAGCCCCAGCATTTT. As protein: CASSNKTGYQPQHF.